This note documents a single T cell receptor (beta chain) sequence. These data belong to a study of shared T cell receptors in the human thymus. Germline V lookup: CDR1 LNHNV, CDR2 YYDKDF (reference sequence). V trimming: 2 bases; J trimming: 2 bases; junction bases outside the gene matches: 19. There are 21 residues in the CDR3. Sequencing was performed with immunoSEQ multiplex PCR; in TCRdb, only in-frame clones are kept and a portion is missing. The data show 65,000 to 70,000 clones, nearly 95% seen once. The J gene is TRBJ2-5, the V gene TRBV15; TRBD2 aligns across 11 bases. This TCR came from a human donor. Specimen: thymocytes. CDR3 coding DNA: TGTGCCACCAGCAGATTAAAGGCTCCAGACGGACTAGCGGGTACACAAGAGACCCAGTACTTC. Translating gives CATSRLKAPDGLAGTQETQYF.